This note documents a single T cell receptor beta chain sequence. The data derive from a study of shared T cell receptors in the human thymus. J was trimmed by 4 bases and V by 5 bases; bases with no gene match: 19. This CDR3 comprises 20 residues. CDR1 MDHEN and CDR2 SYDVKM come from the germline V gene. TCRdb keeps only in-frame clones here, not all; method: immunoSEQ multiplex PCR. Of about 660,000 clones in the sample, over 75% were seen once. These data were also filed under a second study, of human thymus T cells. That paper adds: Donors consisted of healthy Finnish infants (having corrective surgery for congenital heart defects). Corrective cardiac operations yielded the resected thymus tissue. Related research reported highly overlapping thymic repertoires among unrelated individuals.

Sequencing was carried out using thymocytes. The source is a boy younger than two with a congenital heart defect. This chain links TRBV28 with TRBJ2-2, with 10 bases lining up with TRBD2. CDR3 nucleotides: TGTGCCAGCAGTCCAGGACAGGGTACTAGCGGGATCCCCGCCACCGGGGAGCTGTTTTTT. Protein product: CASSPGQGTSGIPATGELFF. Supplemented by reference TRBV28 and TRBJ2-2, the full variable domain reads DVKVTQSSRYLVKRTGEKVFLECVQDMDHENMFWYRQDPGLGLRLIYFSYDVKMKEKGDIPEGYSVSREKKERFSLILESASTNQTSMYLCASSPGQGTSGIPATGELFFGEGSRLTVL.